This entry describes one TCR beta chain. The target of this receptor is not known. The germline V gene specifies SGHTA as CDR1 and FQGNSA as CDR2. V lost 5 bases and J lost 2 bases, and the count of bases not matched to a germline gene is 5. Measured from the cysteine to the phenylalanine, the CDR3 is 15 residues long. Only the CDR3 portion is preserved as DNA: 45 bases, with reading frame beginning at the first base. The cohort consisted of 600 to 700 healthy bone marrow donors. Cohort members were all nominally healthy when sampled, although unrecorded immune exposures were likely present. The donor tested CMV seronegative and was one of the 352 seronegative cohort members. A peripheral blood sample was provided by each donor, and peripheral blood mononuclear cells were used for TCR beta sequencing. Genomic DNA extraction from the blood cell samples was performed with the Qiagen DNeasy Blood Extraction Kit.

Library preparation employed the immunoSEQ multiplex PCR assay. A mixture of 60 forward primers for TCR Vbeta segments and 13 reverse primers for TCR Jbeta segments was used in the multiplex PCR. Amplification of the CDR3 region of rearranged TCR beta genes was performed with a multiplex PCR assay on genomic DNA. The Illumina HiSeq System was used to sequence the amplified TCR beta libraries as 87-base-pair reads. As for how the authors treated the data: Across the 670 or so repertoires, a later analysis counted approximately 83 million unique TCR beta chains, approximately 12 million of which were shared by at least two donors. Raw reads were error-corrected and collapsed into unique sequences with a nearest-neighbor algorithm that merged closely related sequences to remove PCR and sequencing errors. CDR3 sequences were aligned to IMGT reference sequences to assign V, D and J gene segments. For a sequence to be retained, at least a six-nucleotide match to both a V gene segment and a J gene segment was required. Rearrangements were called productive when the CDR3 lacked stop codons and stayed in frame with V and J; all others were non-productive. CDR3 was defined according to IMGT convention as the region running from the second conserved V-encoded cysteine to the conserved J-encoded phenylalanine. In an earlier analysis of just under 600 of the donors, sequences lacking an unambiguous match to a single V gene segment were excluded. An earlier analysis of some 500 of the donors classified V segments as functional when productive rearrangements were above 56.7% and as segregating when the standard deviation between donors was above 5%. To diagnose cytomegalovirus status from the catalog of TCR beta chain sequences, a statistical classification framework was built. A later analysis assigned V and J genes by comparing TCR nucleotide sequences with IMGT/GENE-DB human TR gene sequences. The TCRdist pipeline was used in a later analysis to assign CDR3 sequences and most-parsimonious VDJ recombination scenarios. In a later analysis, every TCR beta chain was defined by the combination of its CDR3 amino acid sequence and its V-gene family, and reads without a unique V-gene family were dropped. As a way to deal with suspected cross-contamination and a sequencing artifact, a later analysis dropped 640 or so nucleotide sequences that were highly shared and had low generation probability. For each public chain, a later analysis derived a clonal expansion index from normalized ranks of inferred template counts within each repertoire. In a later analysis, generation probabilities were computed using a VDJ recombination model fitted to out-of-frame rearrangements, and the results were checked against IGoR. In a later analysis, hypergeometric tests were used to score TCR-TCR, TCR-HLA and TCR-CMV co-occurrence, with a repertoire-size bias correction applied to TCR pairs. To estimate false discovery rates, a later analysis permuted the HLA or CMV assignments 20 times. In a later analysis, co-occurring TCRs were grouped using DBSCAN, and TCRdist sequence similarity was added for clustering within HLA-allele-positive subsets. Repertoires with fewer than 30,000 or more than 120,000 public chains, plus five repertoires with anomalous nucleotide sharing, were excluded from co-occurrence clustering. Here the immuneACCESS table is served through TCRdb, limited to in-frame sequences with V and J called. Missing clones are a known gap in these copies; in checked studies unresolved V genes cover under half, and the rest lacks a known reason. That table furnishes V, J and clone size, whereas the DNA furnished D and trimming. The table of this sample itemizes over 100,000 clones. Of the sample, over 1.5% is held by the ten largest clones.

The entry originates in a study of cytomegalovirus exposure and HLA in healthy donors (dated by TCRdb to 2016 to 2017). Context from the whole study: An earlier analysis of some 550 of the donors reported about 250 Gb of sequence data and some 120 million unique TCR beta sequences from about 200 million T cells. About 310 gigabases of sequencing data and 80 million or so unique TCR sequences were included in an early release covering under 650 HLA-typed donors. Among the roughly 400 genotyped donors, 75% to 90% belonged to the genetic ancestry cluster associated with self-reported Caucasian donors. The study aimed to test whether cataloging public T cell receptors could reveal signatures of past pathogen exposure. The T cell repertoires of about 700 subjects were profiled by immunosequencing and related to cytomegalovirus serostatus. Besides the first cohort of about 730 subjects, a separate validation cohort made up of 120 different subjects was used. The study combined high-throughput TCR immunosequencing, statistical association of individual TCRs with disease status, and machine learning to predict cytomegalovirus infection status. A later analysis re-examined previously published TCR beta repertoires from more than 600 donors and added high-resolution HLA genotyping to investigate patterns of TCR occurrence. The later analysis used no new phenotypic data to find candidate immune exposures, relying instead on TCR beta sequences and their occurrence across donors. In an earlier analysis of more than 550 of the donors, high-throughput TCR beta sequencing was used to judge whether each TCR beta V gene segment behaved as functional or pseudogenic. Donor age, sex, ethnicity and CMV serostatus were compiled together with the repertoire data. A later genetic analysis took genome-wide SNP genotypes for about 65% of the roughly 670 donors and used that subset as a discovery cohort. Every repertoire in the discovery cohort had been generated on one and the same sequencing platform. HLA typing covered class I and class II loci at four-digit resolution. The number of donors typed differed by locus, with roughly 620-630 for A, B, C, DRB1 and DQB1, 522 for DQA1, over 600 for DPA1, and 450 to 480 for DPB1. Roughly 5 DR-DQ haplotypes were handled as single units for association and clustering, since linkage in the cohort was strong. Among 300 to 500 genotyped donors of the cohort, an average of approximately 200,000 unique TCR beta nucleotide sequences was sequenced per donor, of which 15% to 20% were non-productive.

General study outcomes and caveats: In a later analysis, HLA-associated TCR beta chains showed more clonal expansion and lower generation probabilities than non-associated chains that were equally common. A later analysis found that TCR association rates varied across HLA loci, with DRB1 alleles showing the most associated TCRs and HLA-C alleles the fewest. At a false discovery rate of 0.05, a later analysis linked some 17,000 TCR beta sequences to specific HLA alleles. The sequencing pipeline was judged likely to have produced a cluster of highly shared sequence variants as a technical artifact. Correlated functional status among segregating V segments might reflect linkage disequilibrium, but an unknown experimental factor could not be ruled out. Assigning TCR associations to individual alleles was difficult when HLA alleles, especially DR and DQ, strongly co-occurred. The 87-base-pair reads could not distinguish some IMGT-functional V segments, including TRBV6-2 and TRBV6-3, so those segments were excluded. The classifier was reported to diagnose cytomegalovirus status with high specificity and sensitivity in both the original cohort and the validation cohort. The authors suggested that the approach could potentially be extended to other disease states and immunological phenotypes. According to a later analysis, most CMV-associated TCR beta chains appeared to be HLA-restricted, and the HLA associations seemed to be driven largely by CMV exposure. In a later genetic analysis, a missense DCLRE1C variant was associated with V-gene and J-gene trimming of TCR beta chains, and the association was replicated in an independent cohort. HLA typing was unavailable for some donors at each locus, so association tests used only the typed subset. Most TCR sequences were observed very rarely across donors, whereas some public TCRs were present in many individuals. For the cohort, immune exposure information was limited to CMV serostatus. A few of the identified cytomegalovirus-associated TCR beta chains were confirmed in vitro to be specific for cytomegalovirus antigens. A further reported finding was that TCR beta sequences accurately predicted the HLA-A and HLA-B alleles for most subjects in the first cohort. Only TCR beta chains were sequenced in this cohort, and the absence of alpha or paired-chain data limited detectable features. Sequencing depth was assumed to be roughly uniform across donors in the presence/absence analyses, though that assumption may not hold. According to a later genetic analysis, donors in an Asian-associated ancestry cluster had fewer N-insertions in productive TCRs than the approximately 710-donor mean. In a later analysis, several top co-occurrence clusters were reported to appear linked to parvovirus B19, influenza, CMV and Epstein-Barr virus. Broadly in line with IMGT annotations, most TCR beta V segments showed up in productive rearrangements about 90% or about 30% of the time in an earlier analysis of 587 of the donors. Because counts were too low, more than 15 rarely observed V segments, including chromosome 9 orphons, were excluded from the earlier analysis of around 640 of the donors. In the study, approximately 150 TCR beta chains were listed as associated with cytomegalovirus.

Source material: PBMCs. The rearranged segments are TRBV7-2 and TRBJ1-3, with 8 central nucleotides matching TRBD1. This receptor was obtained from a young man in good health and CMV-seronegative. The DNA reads TGTGCCAGCAGCACACGGACAGGGCCTGGAAACACCATATATTTT. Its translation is CASSTRTGPGNTIYF.